This TCR beta chain was recorded in a study of beta chain features in type 1 diabetes. Findings and caveats of the study: For Type 1 diabetes patients, all four CD4+ subsets carried TCRB CDR3s that were moderately but significantly shorter.

Germline V gene sequence: CDR1 KGHSH, CDR2 LQKENI. This CDR3 comprises 16 residues. Trimming removed 0 bases at V and 0 bases at J, with 9 bases between. Reverse transcription of all isolated RNA meant that expressed TCRB transcripts were sequenced. Produced via immunoSEQ multiplex PCR; TCRdb's table is partial and in-frame only. The top ten hold more than 0.5% of the sample, which has about 160,000 clones, about 8.1% seen once. This clone has more than one count but fewer than ten. Its antigen is not known. Sequenced sample: central memory CD4+ T cells from blood. The chain employs TRBV18 and TRBJ1-5, with D possibly TRBD1 on 5 matching bases. The receptor was derived from a woman younger than 35 with type 1 diabetes. CDR3 in DNA: TGTGCCAGCTCACCACCGGAGGGGCATAGCAATCAGCCCCAGCATTTT. The encoded protein is CASSPPEGHSNQPQHF.